Each of the 17 T cell receptor beta chains below was sequenced from the same sample in a study of T cell changes during pregnancy in multiple sclerosis. Sequenced by immunoSEQ multiplex PCR; TCRdb stores in-frame clones only, minus some. In the table there are about 59,000 clones, 93% of which are singletons. Material: CD4+ T cells from peripheral blood mononuclear cells, obtained before pregnancy. The receptors were gathered from a female donor with multiple sclerosis, enrolled in a pregnancy study.

The CDR3 region has the DNA TGTGCCAGCAGTTCGGGTTTAGCCAAAAACATTCAGTACTTC. Its protein product is CASSSGLAKNIQYF. This chain links TRBV28 with TRBJ2-4; D gene unclear. V was clipped by 4 bases and J by 0 bases, with 7 bases between them. Germline CDR1 MDHEN, CDR2 SYDVKM. The length of the CDR3 is 14 residues.

The chain employs TRBV15 and TRBJ2-7, with TRBD2 matching 8 bases. Germline V gene sequence: CDR1 LNHNV, CDR2 YYDKDF (reference sequence). This CDR3 has 17 residues. The J segment lost 2 bases and the V segment lost 3 bases, leaving 12 bases of the junction unmatched. CDR3 bases: TGTGCCACCAGCAGGTGGTGGGGTCAGCGGGGGACCTACGAGCAGTACTTC. The encoded protein is CATSRWWGQRGTYEQYF.

The chain carries TRBV5-1 and TRBJ1-2, with 9 nucleotides matching TRBD1. In germline, CDR1 is SGHRS, CDR2 YFSETQ. With 4 bases clipped from V and 0 bases from J, the junction kept 1 base outside the gene matches. This CDR3 comprises 14 residues. This CDR3 is CASSGTGTNYGYTF. DNA for the CDR3: TGCGCCAGCAGCGGGACAGGGACTAACTATGGCTACACCTTC.

The chain has TRBV10-3 and TRBJ2-1; 11 bases fit TRBD2. J gave up 4 bases and V 5 bases, and 1 base lay outside the gene matches. CDR1 is ENHRY, CDR2 SYGVKD, per germline. The CDR3 totals 14 residues. The DNA of the CDR3 is TGTGCCATCAGTACTAGCGGGAGTTACAATGAGCAGTTCTTC. Translating it yields CAISTSGSYNEQFF.

The chain employs TRBV5-1 and TRBJ2-1; weak D call: TRBD2 (6 bases). The germline gives CDR1 SGHRS, CDR2 YFSETQ. V was pared by 0 bases and J by 5 bases, with 12 bases between. CDR3 length: 15 residues. The CDR3 here is CASSLGGSGHNEQFF. The CDR3 DNA is TGCGCCAGCAGCTTGGGTGGTAGCGGTCACAATGAGCAGTTCTTC.

The V call is TRBV9, the J call TRBJ2-1; possibly TRBD2 for D (5 bases). This CDR3 has 15 residues. Looked up from germline, CDR1 is SGDLS and CDR2 is YYNGEE. The V and J ends lost 0 bases and 4 bases respectively, with 11 bases between them. CDR3 sequence (DNA): TGTGCCAGCAGCGTAGGGGTAGCGCCGTACAATGAGCAGTTCTTC. This codes for CASSVGVAPYNEQFF.

The rearrangement uses TRBV11-1 and TRBJ2-7, with unresolved D. With 1 base removed from V and 2 bases from J, the gap between germline ends came to 6 bases. Germline CDR1 is SGHAT and CDR2 is FQDESV (reference sequence). The CDR3 is 13 amino acids. CDR3 sequence: CASSLGLAYEQYF. CDR3 DNA sequence: TGTGCCAGCAGCTTAGGACTCGCCTACGAGCAGTACTTC.

This chain connects TRBV19 to TRBJ2-3; TRBD2 agrees at 8 bases. The length of the CDR3 is 15 residues. The J segment lost 0 bases and the V segment lost 8 bases, leaving 7 bases of the junction unmatched. Germline lookup yields CDR1 LNHDA and CDR2 SQIVND (reference sequence). The chain's CDR3 is CASATSGGSTDTQYF. Written as DNA, the CDR3 is TGTGCCAGTGCCACTAGCGGAGGAAGCACAGATACGCAGTATTTT. Based on the CDR3 plus reference TRBV19 and TRBJ2-3, the full variable domain is DGGITQSPKYLFRKEGQNVTLSCEQNLNHDAMYWYRQDPGQGLRLIYYSQIVNDFQKGDIAEGYSVSREKKESFPLTVTSAQKNPTAFYLCASATSGGSTDTQYFGPGTRLTVL.

The J gene is TRBJ2-3, the V gene TRBV5-1; TRBD1 might be the D (6 bases). V was cut by 4 bases and J by 3 bases, with 18 bases left in between. CDR1 and CDR2 from the germline V gene are SGHRS and YFSETQ. This CDR3 region has 16 residues. CDR3 DNA sequence: TGCGCCAGCAGCCCCCTACCAGGGGTTGGGACAGATACGCAGTATTTT. Protein sequence: CASSPLPGVGTDTQYF.

This sequence joins TRBV10-2 and TRBJ1-3; 9 bases line up with TRBD1. The germline V gene encodes CDR1 WSHSY and CDR2 SAAADI. This CDR3 comprises 15 residues. Trimming at V came to 6 bases and at J to 0 bases, leaving 3 bases not matched to a gene. This CDR3 reads CASRGTGSSGNTIYF. Written as DNA, the CDR3 is TGCGCCAGCAGGGGGACAGGGAGCTCTGGAAACACCATATATTTT.

This rearrangement joins TRBV6-5 to TRBJ2-1, with D possibly being TRBD2 (6 bases). The germline V gene has CDR1 MNHEY and CDR2 SVGAGI. Trimming removed 1 base at V and 5 bases at J, with 9 bases between. This CDR3 region has 14 residues. CDR3 region: CASSYLRDHNEQFF. The CDR3 coding sequence is TGTGCCAGCAGTTACTTGCGGGATCACAATGAGCAGTTCTTC.

The chain couples TRBV5-1 to TRBJ2-7; D not certain. This CDR3 comprises 13 residues. CDR1 is SGHRS and CDR2 is YFSETQ in the germline V gene. The V and J ends lost 0 bases and 3 bases respectively, with 7 bases between them. Written as DNA, the CDR3 is TGCGCCAGCAGCTTGGGCACATACTACGAGCAGTACTTC. It codes for CASSLGTYYEQYF.

CDR3 loop: CASSVTGFGQYGYTF. The DNA for the CDR3 is TGTGCCAGTAGTGTCACAGGGTTTGGCCAGTATGGCTACACCTTC. The rearrangement joins TRBV19 to TRBJ1-2, with a weak D call TRBD1 (6 bases). Between the trimmed V and J ends, which lost 5 bases and 5 bases, there was a span of 18 bases. Germline lookup yields CDR1 LNHDA and CDR2 SQIVND (reference sequence). This CDR3 is built from 15 residues.

V gene TRBV7-9 combines with J gene TRBJ2-7; TRBD1 matches at 12 bases. Germline V lookup: CDR1 SEHNR, CDR2 FQNEAQ (reference sequence). The CDR3 extends over 15 amino acids. Trimming cost V 1 base and J 5 bases; bases outside gene matches: 3. The CDR3 loop is CASSLVGTGGNEQYF. The DNA of the CDR3 is TGTGCCAGCAGCTTAGTGGGGACAGGGGGCAACGAGCAGTACTTC.

As for this clone: The junction shows a germline mismatch at one end, possibly a read error. In the same sample, other DNA sequences code for this CDR3. V is TRBV18 and J is TRBJ1-2; 7 bases line up with TRBD1. This CDR3 has 13 amino acids. The germline V gene encodes CDR1 KGHSH and CDR2 LQKENI. The CDR3, as DNA: TGCGCCAGCTCGATATTACAGGGGAATGGCTACACCTTC. Its protein product is CASSILQGNGYTF.

The chain couples TRBV7-2 to TRBJ2-7; D perhaps matches TRBD1 (5 bases). The CDR3 contains 14 residues. Between the trimmed V and J ends, which lost 5 bases and 6 bases, there was a span of 17 bases. Germline loops: CDR1 SGHTA, CDR2 FQGNSA. The chain's CDR3 is CASSPQGSSAEQYF. CDR3 sequence (DNA): TGTGCCAGCAGCCCGCAGGGTAGCTCTGCCGAGCAGTACTTC.

The V call is TRBV19, the J call TRBJ1-1; perhaps TRBD1 as D (5 bases). The CDR3 totals 13 residues. Trimming took 6 bases from V and 1 from J, leaving 9 bases between them. Germline V gives CDR1 LNHDA, CDR2 SQIVND (reference sequence). The CDR3 sequence: CASSFTGNTEAFF. The CDR3 nucleotides read TGTGCCAGTAGCTTCACAGGGAACACTGAAGCTTTCTTT.